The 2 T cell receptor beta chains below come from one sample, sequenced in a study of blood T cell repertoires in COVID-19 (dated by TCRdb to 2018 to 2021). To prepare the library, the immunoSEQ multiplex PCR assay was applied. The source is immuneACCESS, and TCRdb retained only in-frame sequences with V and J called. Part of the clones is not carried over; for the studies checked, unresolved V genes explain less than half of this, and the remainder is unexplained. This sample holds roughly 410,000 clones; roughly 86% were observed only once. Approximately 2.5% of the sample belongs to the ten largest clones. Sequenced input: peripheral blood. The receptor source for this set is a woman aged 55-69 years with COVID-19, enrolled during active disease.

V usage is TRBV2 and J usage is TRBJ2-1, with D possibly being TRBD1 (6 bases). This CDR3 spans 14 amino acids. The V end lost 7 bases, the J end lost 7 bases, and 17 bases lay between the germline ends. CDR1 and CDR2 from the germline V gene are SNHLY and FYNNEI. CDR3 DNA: TGTGCCAGCATTCCCCTGACAGGCAGGAATGAGCAGTTCTTC. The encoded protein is CASIPLTGRNEQFF.

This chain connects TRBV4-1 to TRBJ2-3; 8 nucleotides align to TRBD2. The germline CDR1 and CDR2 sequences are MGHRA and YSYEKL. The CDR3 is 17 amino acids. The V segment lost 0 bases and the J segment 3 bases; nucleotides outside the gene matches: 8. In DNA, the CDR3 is TGCGCCAGCAGCCAAGATCCGGCGGGGGGCCAAACAGATACGCAGTATTTT. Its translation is CASSQDPAGGQTDTQYF.